This T cell receptor (beta chain) was observed in a study of blood T cell repertoires in COVID-19. Study information: The study drew acute and convalescent COVID-19 samples from the United States, Italy and Spain.

Cohort placement rested on clinical history that participants reported themselves. In the 2 weeks before study entry, exposed participants met a COVID-19 case, which was PCR-confirmed or clinician-diagnosed. Source study methods: Quantification of nucleated cells was approximated via reference gene primer amplification. Libraries were prepared by immunoSEQ multiplex PCR; TCRdb keeps only in-frame clonotypes and omits some of them. V and J calls and clone size are as listed in that table; D and trimming were resolved from the DNA. The repertoire consists of hundreds of thousands of clones, with roughly four fifths occurring once and the leading ten covering approximately 5%. V lost 0 bases and J lost 4, with 14 bases in between. The germline gives CDR1 SGHDT, CDR2 YYEEEE. The CDR3 has 17 residues.

Sequencing was carried out using PBMCs or T cells enriched from blood (not recorded which). The source is a man aged 35 to 55 who had been exposed to COVID-19. The chain combines TRBV5-6 with TRBJ2-6, with a weak D call TRBD2 (7 bases). The CDR3 is CASSLGGGSMGANVLTF. The CDR3 DNA sequence: TGTGCCAGCAGCTTGGGCGGGGGCTCAATGGGGGCCAACGTCCTGACTTTC.